This T cell receptor beta chain was profiled in a study of T cells in Graves' hyperthyroidism and ophthalmopathy (dated by TCRdb to the late 2010s). For the study in its entirety: Peripheral blood samples were taken at initial diagnosis, before any treatment was given. A discovery cohort of about a hundred patients, roughly 45 with Graves' ophthalmopathy and more than 55 with stable Graves' hyperthyroidism, was used to find distinguishing TCR V-J signatures. An independent validation cohort of around 19 hyperthyroidism patients and 17 patients who later progressed to ophthalmopathy tested prospective prediction of ophthalmopathy. The 75 to 100 discovery patients were randomly divided into training and test sets at a 7:3 ratio. Thyroid tissue and blood T-cell repertoires from roughly 6 Graves' hyperthyroidism patients were also compared in the study. After blood sampling, hyperthyroidism patients were treated with methimazole at a starting dose of 30 mg daily, and ophthalmopathy patients were treated with high-dose intravenous methylprednisolone. The paper reports TCR Vbeta CDR3 sequencing of roughly 140 peripheral blood samples: 43 ophthalmopathy, 75 to 80 hyperthyroidism and approximately 17 progressor patients.

Regarding this clonotype: The antigen it recognizes is unknown. One base away lies a much larger clone, so this may be a sequencing read error.

The TCR beta CDR3 regions were amplified from RNA transcripts. The first round of RT-PCR for the TCR CDR3 was performed with the HTBI primer set and the Qiagen OneStep RT-PCR kit. Libraries were constructed in a second round of multiplex PCR, after which size selection and purification were performed. The libraries were sequenced on an Illumina HiSeq2000 using paired-end 100 bp reads. From the authors' description of their analysis: SOAPnuke was used to process the raw data, throwing out any read that contained adapters or uncalled bases, had a mean Phred below 15, or lacked an exact constant-primer or identifier match. High-quality paired reads were merged using COPE v1.2.5, and each unique nucleotide sequence was defined as a clonotype. MiTCR v1.1 was used to align clonotypes to the IMGT TRBV, TRBD and TRBJ reference segments. Only V-J combinations with frequency above 0.0001, covering about 99% of repertoires, were analysed. A TCS score was defined as the ratio between F50 (clonal expansion) and ExV (chaos), using BLOSUM62-based TCRdist between CDR3 peptides within each V-J. Welch's t-statistics and random forest reduced roughly 500 V-J features to 10 to 15, which were used in a naive Bayes classifier (R e1071). The Morisita-Horn index was used to measure how similar the thyroid and blood repertoires were. The public reads were quality trimmed at Q25 with fastp and then assembled into clones with MiXCR by TCRdb, keeping productive beta chains. Rows matching on CDR3 protein sequence are summarized as one entry with the most common DNA and genes. TCRdb's processing, not the authors', yielded these V and J calls. Across this sample there are some 800,000 distinct CDR3 sequences, with approximately 40% seen only once. The leading ten clones occupy 8% to 9% of the sample.

The full study reports these points: In validation, the model predicted progression to ophthalmopathy a median of around 6.5 months before onset, with over 55% sensitivity and more than 72% specificity. A 13 V-J signature model separated ophthalmopathy from stable hyperthyroidism, with roughly 88% sensitivity and 81.08% specificity in cross-validation and 80%/75% in testing. Most expanded thyroid clonotypes (frequency above 0.001) were also found in blood, which suggests that blood repertoires may mirror thyroid immune responses. No statistical method was used to set the sample size in advance, and investigators knew the group allocation.

A patient counted as having stable Graves' hyperthyroidism if no progression to ophthalmopathy occurred over 18 months of follow-up. Hyperthyroidism patients were aged 18 to 65 years and newly diagnosed, with disease duration of less than 2 months. The study excluded patients with uncontrolled infections, other autoimmune diseases, pregnancy or lactation. Clinical symptoms, serum thyroxine and TRAb, thyroid ultrasound, and orbital computed tomography formed the basis for the diagnoses. PBMCs were separated from roughly 10 ml of fresh peripheral blood using Ficoll-Paque density gradient centrifugation. Total RNA was extracted using Trizol reagent, and RNA quality was assessed on an Agilent 2100 Bioanalyzer. Input material: blood. The receptor was derived from a man between 18 and 29 years old with Graves' hyperthyroidism.

The DNA reads as follows: TGTGCCAGCGAGGAAAGTAACTACGAGCAGTACTTC. This sequence encodes CASEESNYEQYF. The V and J genes are TRBV2 and TRBJ2-7, with an unclear D gene assignment. The junction carries 11 bases between V and J, which are trimmed by 8 bases and 3 bases respectively. The germline V gene sets CDR1 to SNHLY and CDR2 to FYNNEI. The CDR3 holds 12 amino acids from the cysteine to the phenylalanine. Only the CDR3 part of the read is kept: 36 bases, read in frame from the first base. With all but the CDR3 taken from the reference TRBV2 and TRBJ2-7 genes, the full variable domain is: EPEVTQTPSHQVTQMGQEVILRCVPISNHLYFYWYRQILGQKVEFLVSFYNNEISEKSEIFDDQFSVERPDGSNFTLKIRSTKLEDSAMYFCASEESNYEQYFGPGTRLTVT.